This T cell receptor (beta chain) appears in the sequencing data of a study of identical twins. Study-wide findings and caveats: Conclusions relied on cross-sectional statistical analysis, not following the same donors. Out-of-frame alpha sequences common to twins were enriched for low generation probability.

Among all donors, each was a healthy Caucasian. Germline loops: CDR1 SGHRS, CDR2 YFSETQ. The CDR3 is 15 amino acids. V lost 2 bases and J lost 6, with 17 bases in between. TCRdb recomputed calls from the 5' RACE reads with MiXCR, one row per CDR3 protein. The table has roughly 490,000 distinct CDR3 sequences, 13% to 15% seen once; the top ten hold more than 0.8%. Points on this clonotype: The antigen is unknown.

This sample also belongs to another study, concerning yellow fever vaccine responses in identical twins.

The sequence was obtained from a woman under 30 in good health. This chain uses TRBV5-1 with TRBJ1-1; possible D gene TRBD1, 6 bases. Sequencing used CD4+ T cells sorted from blood. The DNA for the CDR3 is TGCGCCAGCAGCTTTTCGGGGGGGCGCTTCCCTGAAGCTTTCTTT. Protein: CASSFSGGRFPEAFF.